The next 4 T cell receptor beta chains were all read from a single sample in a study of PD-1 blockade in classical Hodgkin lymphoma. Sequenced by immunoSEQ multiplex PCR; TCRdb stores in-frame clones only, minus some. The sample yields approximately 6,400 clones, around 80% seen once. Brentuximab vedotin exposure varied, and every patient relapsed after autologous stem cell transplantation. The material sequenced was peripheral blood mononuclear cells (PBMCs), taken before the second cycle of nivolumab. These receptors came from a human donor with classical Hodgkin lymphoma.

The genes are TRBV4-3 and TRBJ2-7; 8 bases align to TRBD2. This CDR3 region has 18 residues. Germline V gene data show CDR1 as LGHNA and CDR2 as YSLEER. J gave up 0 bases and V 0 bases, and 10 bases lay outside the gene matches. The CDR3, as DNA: TGCGCCAGCAGCCAAGATCTGGCTAGCGGGCCGTCCTCCTACGAGCAGTACTTC. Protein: CASSQDLASGPSSYEQYF.

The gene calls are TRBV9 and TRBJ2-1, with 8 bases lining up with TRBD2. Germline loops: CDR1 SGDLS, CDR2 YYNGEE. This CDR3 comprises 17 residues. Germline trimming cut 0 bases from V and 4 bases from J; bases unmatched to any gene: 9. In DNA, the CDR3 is TGTGCCAGCAGCGTAGGGATAGCGGGAAAGACTTACAATGAGCAGTTCTTC. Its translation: CASSVGIAGKTYNEQFF.

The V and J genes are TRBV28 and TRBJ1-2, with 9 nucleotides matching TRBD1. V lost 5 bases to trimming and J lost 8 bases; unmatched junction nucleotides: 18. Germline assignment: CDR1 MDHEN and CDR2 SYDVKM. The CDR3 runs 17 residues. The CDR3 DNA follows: TGTGCCAGCAGTCCATTATGGGATCCACAGGGGGCGAGGGGCTACACCTTC. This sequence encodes CASSPLWDPQGARGYTF.

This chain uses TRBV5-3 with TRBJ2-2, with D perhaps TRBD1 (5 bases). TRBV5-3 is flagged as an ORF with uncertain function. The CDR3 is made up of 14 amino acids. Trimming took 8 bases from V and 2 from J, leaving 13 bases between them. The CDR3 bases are TGTGCCAGCAGGGTCGGCAGAAACACCGGGGAGCTGTTTTTT. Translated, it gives CASRVGRNTGELFF.